The TCR beta chain under discussion was sequenced for a study of cytomegalovirus exposure and HLA in healthy donors. The PCR employed 60 Vbeta primers together with 13 Jbeta primers. Assay used: immunoSEQ multiplex PCR; TCRdb lists only in-frame clones, some missing. The sample consists of about 110,000 clones, roughly 80% of them appearing once. V was pared by 3 bases and J by 7 bases, with 19 bases between. The germline gives CDR1 SQVTM, CDR2 ANQGSEA. The CDR3 is 14 amino acids. Sequencing input: PBMCs. This chain connects TRBV29-1 to TRBJ2-7; D is possibly TRBD2 (6 bases). The clonotype originates from a man aged 45-65 years in good health and CMV-seronegative. This CDR3 reads CSVEGGLGPREQYF. Here the CDR3 DNA reads TGCAGCGTTGAGGGAGGTCTGGGCCCCAGGGAGCAGTACTTC.